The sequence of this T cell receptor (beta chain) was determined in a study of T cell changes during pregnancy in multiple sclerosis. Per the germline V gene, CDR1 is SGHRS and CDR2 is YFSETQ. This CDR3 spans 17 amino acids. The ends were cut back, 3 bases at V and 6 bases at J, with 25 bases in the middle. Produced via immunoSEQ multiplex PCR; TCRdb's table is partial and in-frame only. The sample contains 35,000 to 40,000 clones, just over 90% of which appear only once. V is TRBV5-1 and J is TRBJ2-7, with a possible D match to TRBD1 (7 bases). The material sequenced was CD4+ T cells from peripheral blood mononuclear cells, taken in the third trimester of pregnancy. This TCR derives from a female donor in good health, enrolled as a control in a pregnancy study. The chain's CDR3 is CASSWSLTGAGSREQYF. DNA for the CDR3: TGCGCCAGCAGCTGGTCCCTAACAGGGGCGGGATCGCGCGAGCAGTACTTC.